The following is a T cell receptor beta chain sequence with its context. CDR3 length equals 17 residues. Germline trimming cut 5 bases from V and 2 bases from J; bases unmatched to any gene: 12. Germline V gene lookup returns CDR1 SGHRS and CDR2 YFSETQ. Time point defined: peripheral blood 6 weeks after treatment start. Patients each gave 1 to 8 samples, pretreatment and on-treatment. Assay: immunoSEQ multiplex PCR; the TCRdb copy retains only in-frame clones and omits some. The sample has 100,000 to 150,000 clones, about 82% seen once. These data come from a study of PD-L1 blockade in urothelial cancer. The overall study: Analysis of the blood was performed 3 weeks (second dose) and 6 weeks after treatment start. Per blood sample, T cells had a median of around 150,000.

The chain is built from TRBV5-1 and TRBJ2-7, with 11 bases fitting TRBD2. This clonotype was sampled from a man aged 50 to 60 with urothelial cancer. The starting material was PBMCs, obtained around atezolizumab (anti-PD-L1) treatment. The CDR3 sequence: CASRRSQNSGRAYEQYF. The DNA of the CDR3 is TGCGCCAGCAGGCGTTCTCAGAATAGCGGGAGGGCCTACGAGCAGTACTTC.